This T cell receptor beta chain was identified in a study of blood T cell repertoires in COVID-19. Sequenced by immunoSEQ multiplex PCR; TCRdb stores in-frame clones only, minus some. The sample holds under 300,000 clones, around four fifths seen once. This CDR3 comprises 16 residues. Germline values: CDR1 MDHEN, CDR2 SYDVKM. Unmatched junction bases numbered 16, after V lost 5 bases and J lost 12 bases. This receptor was obtained from a woman between 40 and 50 years old with active or convalescent COVID-19. The chain employs TRBV28 and TRBJ1-4, with 9 bases identical to TRBD1. Source material: peripheral blood. CDR3 in DNA: TGTGCCAGCAGTCAAGGACAGGGGCGCGGAAGTGGTGAACTGTTTTTT. Amino acids: CASSQGQGRGSGELFF.